This T cell receptor (beta chain) comes out of a study of regulatory T cells in long-lasting Graves disease. The study's findings and limits: Reduced TCR diversity was observed in persistent Graves' patients versus newly diagnosed patients. There was favoring of TRBV28, TRBJ1-2 and TRBJ2-5 in persistent disease.

CDR1 and CDR2 from the germline V gene are MNHEY and SVGEGT. V shed 5 bases and J shed 5 bases, with 16 bases lying between them. The CDR3 spans 15 residues. Construction of the TCR beta libraries employed iRepertoire HTBI primers in conjunction with Arm-PCR of CDR3 regions. TCRdb redid the calling of the multiplex PCR reads with MiXCR, one entry per CDR3 protein. The data hold 400,000 to 500,000 distinct CDR3 sequences, with about 20% observed a single time. As regards this clonotype: Its antigen is still unknown.

Time point in this sample: persistent/refractory GD, antithyroid drugs over 5 years with positive TRAb. Researchers made the TCR library from RNA that was extracted from PBMCs. This receptor was taken from a female donor with Graves disease. The chain links TRBV6-2 or TRBV6-3 to TRBJ2-1; D is possibly TRBD2 (5 bases). Specimen: peripheral blood mononuclear cells (PBMCs), collected when the disease was refractory, from a patient treated with antithyroid drugs. In DNA, the CDR3 is TGTGCCAGCAGTACCGAGGAGCGGATGAACAATGAGCAGTTCTTC. This codes for CASSTEERMNNEQFF.